Listed here are 2 T cell receptor beta chains from one sample, sequenced in a study of OX40 agonist ivuxolimab in advanced cancers. The method was immunoSEQ multiplex PCR; TCRdb's version includes in-frame clones alone and lacks a portion of them. The sample has tens of thousands of clones, approximately 88% seen once. The sample in question was CD4+ or CD8+ T cells sorted from blood, obtained in a trial of the OX40 agonist ivuxolimab. The receptors here all came from an adult with an advanced solid tumor such as melanoma, head and neck, liver or kidney cancer.

This chain links TRBV28 with TRBJ2-7; no reliable D call. The CDR3 loop spans 8 amino acids. V was trimmed by 8 bases and J by 12 bases, leaving 8 bases between them. Germline values: CDR1 MDHEN, CDR2 SYDVKM. The CDR3 DNA is TGTGCCAGCGGGTCCGGGTACTTC. Translation gives CASGSGYF. The complete variable domain, with remaining parts taken from reference TRBV28 and TRBJ2-7, reads DVKVTQSSRYLVKRTGEKVFLECVQDMDHENMFWYRQDPGLGLRLIYFSYDVKMKEKGDIPEGYSVSREKKERFSLILESASTNQTSMYLCASGSGYFGPGTRLTVT.

CDR3 protein: CASSPSGGTQYF. CDR3 nucleotide sequence: TGTGCCAGCAGCCCCTCAGGAGGGACCCAGTACTTC. This sequence joins TRBV7-2 and TRBJ2-5; D may be TRBD2 (5 bases). Germline assignment: CDR1 SGHTA and CDR2 FQGNSA. The ends were cut back, 5 bases at V and 7 bases at J, with 11 bases in the middle. The CDR3 consists of 12 residues.